This T cell receptor (beta chain) was captured by sequencing in a study of identical twins. Study findings and constraints: Shared out-of-frame alpha sequences (those common to twins) showed excess low generation probability. The models systematically underestimated how much out-of-frame TCR alpha was shared in monozygotic twins. For out-of-frame beta sequences, excess twin sharing was weaker. In drawing conclusions, the study used cross-sectional statistical analysis and did not follow the same donors.

This CDR3 contains 17 residues. The junction had 9 bases not matched to a gene; V was cut back by 0 bases and J by 7 bases. Germline loops: CDR1 SGHRS, CDR2 YFSETQ. Comment on this clonotype: Its antigen is unknown.

TCRdb processed the 5' RACE reads anew with MiXCR; each CDR3 protein has one entry. In the table there are 450,000 or so distinct CDR3 sequences, about 18% of which are singletons. The chain carries TRBV5-1 and TRBJ2-1; TRBD2 matches 11 bases. The sequencing input was naive T cells sorted from blood. This receptor was identified in a man aged 45-60 years in good health. CDR3 sequence reads: CASSLEVAGGPVNEQFF. In DNA form, the CDR3 reads TGCGCCAGCAGCTTGGAGGTAGCGGGGGGGCCTGTGAATGAGCAGTTCTTC.